The 30 T cell receptor beta chains given below trace back to one sample, sequenced in a study of CD8+CD57+ T cells in acquired aplastic anemia. TCR beta VDJ and CDR3 were profiled, and genomic DNA was the template. TCRdb analysed the reads with MiXCR anew, one entry per CDR3 protein. Of more than 100,000 distinct CDR3 sequences listed, about 46% were seen once; the top ten hold 2% to 3%. Sequenced sample: sorted CD4+, CD8+, or CD8+CD57+ T cells (not recorded which) from PBMCs. The receptors here all came from a human donor in good health, serving as a control.

This chain uses TRBV7-8 with TRBJ2-1; the D is unclear. The CDR3 sequence is 11 residues long. In germline, CDR1 is SGHVS, CDR2 FQNEAQ. The germline V and J ends were trimmed by 5 bases and 8 bases, with 7 bases remaining between them. In DNA, the CDR3 is TGTGCCAGCAGCCCTCAGTATGAGCAGTTCTTC. It yields the protein CASSPQYEQFF. Using reference TRBV7-8 and TRBJ2-1 for the parts outside the CDR3, the full variable domain is GAGVSQSPRYKVAKRGQDVALRCDPISGHVSLFWYQQALGQGPEFLTYFQNEAQLDKSGLPSDRFFAERPEGSVSTLKIQRTQQEDSAVYLCASSPQYEQFFGPGTRLTVL.

This chain uses TRBV7-8 with TRBJ2-7; D might be TRBD1 (5 bases). Per germline, CDR1 SGHVS and CDR2 FQNEAQ. The CDR3 has 15 residues. The ends were cut back, 5 bases at V and 0 bases at J, with 14 bases in the middle. The CDR3 region is CASSLRTISSYEQYF. Written as DNA, the CDR3 is TGTGCCAGCAGCCTTCGGACAATCAGCTCCTACGAGCAGTACTTC.

The V gene is TRBV10-3, the J gene TRBJ2-3; D unresolved. The CDR3 is 12 residues long. V dropped 8 bases and J dropped 1 base, with 7 bases sitting between them. Germline CDR1 and CDR2: ENHRY and SYGVKD. CDR3 region: CAIGGRTDTQYF. CDR3 coding DNA: TGTGCCATCGGCGGCCGCACAGATACGCAGTATTTT.

The rearrangement joins TRBV20-1 to TRBJ2-7; 12 bases map to TRBD2. CDR3 length equals 13 residues. J was trimmed by 3 bases and V by 6 bases; bases with no gene match: 3. CDR1 is DFQATT and CDR2 is SNEGSKA in the germline V gene (reference sequence). The CDR3 loop is CSAGLAGNYEQYF. CDR3 nucleotides: TGCAGTGCCGGACTAGCGGGGAACTACGAGCAGTACTTC.

This clonotype was recorded only once. A much larger clone sits a single nucleotide away, making a read error possible. The gene calls are TRBV6-1 and TRBJ1-2; maybe TRBD1 (6 bases). Germline V lookup: CDR1 MNHNS, CDR2 SASEGT. This CDR3 contains 16 residues. The CDR3 DNA reads as TGTGCCTGCAGGACCCCTGGCGGCAGGGGTTCCTATGGCTACACCTTC. Amino acid sequence: CACRTPGGRGSYGYTF.

The chain has TRBV2 and TRBJ1-1; TRBD1 agrees at 7 bases. V shed 3 bases and J 0 bases; nucleotides not matched to a gene: 10. The CDR3 totals 17 residues. Germline CDR1 and CDR2: SNHLY and FYNNEI. CDR3 amino acids: CASSDNSWGQLNTEAFF. The CDR3, as DNA: TGTGCCAGCAGTGACAACTCTTGGGGACAGCTGAACACTGAAGCTTTCTTT.

This clonotype was picked up many times. The chain links TRBV12-3 or TRBV12-4 to TRBJ1-2, with D uncertain. CDR3 size: 12 residues. Trimming stripped 7 bases from V and 4 bases from J, with 10 bases between. The CDR3 loop is CASMNEGYGYTF. In DNA form, the CDR3 reads TGTGCCAGCATGAACGAGGGCTATGGCTACACCTTC.

This clonotype was observed once. The chain links TRBV20-1 to TRBJ1-1; a possible D gene is TRBD1 (5 bases). Germline assignment: CDR1 DFQATT and CDR2 SNEGSKA (reference sequence). The CDR3 runs to 13 residues. With 6 bases removed from V and 3 bases from J, the gap between germline ends came to 14 bases. The CDR3 sequence: CSAPGGSDTEAFF. The CDR3 nucleotides are TGCAGTGCCCCGGGGGGGTCGGACACTGAAGCTTTCTTT.

Ten or more counts support this clonotype. The chain joins TRBV7-2 to TRBJ1-1; no clear D. V was clipped by 4 bases and J by 4 bases, with 13 bases between them. This CDR3 has 14 amino acids. The germline CDR1 and CDR2 sequences are SGHTA and FQGNSA. The CDR3 DNA is TGTGCCAGCAGCTCCTTTACGATTGGCACTGAAGCTTTCTTT. Protein sequence: CASSSFTIGTEAFF.

A word on this clonotype: This sequence may be a read error, since a much larger clone differs from it by one base. The chain combines TRBV6-1 with TRBJ2-7, with TRBD2 matching 8 bases. The CDR3 contains 13 residues. The germline CDR1 and CDR2 sequences are MNHNS and SASEGT. V shed 6 bases and J 12 bases; nucleotides not matched to a gene: 13. This CDR3 reads CASRTHSGGPSYF. The CDR3 DNA is TGTGCCAGCAGGACCCACTCGGGGGGGCCCTCGTACTTC.

The rearrangement uses TRBV5-6 and TRBJ2-2, with unresolved D. Trimming stripped 5 bases from V and 4 bases from J, with 12 bases between. Per the germline V gene, CDR1 is SGHDT and CDR2 is YYEEEE. The CDR3 length is 14 residues. The CDR3 coding sequence is TGTGCCAGCAGTCCTCAGCGATTCACCGGGGAGCTGTTTTTT. This translates into CASSPQRFTGELFF.

Of note for this clonotype: A read error may explain this, as a much larger clone is one base away. The chain combines TRBV20-1 with TRBJ1-5, with a possible D match to TRBD1 (5 bases). The CDR3 covers 12 residues. Germline values: CDR1 DFQATT, CDR2 SNEGSKA (reference sequence). The V end was cut by 4 bases, the J end by 6 bases, with 10 bases between. The CDR3 loop is CSATPGTQPQHF. The CDR3 DNA is TGCAGTGCTACCCCCGGGACTCAGCCCCAGCATTTT.

The chain links TRBV7-9 to TRBJ1-6; D is unclear. This CDR3 region has 13 residues. Per the germline V gene, CDR1 is SEHNR and CDR2 is FQNEAQ (reference sequence). V was cut by 5 bases and J by 5 bases, with 7 bases left in between. The CDR3 sequence: CASSNINNSPLHF. As DNA, the CDR3 is TGTGCCAGCAGCAATATAAATAATTCACCCCTCCACTTT. Using reference TRBV7-9 and TRBJ1-6 for the parts outside the CDR3, the full variable domain is DTGVSQNPRHKITKRGQNVTFRCDPISEHNRLYWYRQTLGQGPEFLTYFQNEAQLEKSRLLSDRFSAERPKGSFSTLEIQRTEQGDSAMYLCASSNINNSPLHFGNGTRLTVT.

The chain combines TRBV19 with TRBJ1-2; D is unclear. Germline CDR1 is LNHDA and CDR2 is SQIVND (reference sequence). V shed 3 bases and J shed 7 bases, with 18 bases lying between them. The CDR3 consists of 15 residues. For the CDR3, the DNA is TGTGCCAGTAGTATCGGCCTAGCCCATGAGTTTGGCTACACCTTC. Protein sequence: CASSIGLAHEFGYTF.

This clonotype was counted many times. V gene TRBV4-2 combines with J gene TRBJ2-3, with a tentative D call TRBD2 (5 bases). Germline CDR1 LGHNA, CDR2 YNFKEQ. This CDR3 comprises 19 residues. Between the trimmed V and J ends, which lost 4 bases and 1 base, there was a span of 24 bases. The CDR3 sequence: CASSPRRGGQTARTDTQYF. DNA of the CDR3: TGTGCCAGCAGCCCCCGGAGAGGCGGGCAAACGGCCCGCACAGATACGCAGTATTTT.

Details on this clonotype: A junction end diverges from the germline sequence, so it may reflect a read error. The chain uses TRBV7-3 and TRBJ1-1, with 9 bases identical to TRBD1. The CDR3 is 12 amino acids. Germline V gene sequence: CDR1 SGHTA, CDR2 FQGTGA. Written as DNA, the CDR3 is TGCGCCAGCAGCCGGGACAGGGTTAAAGCTTTCTTT. This gives the protein CASSRDRVKAFF.

This clonotype was detected a few times. The V gene is TRBV7-9, the J gene TRBJ2-5; D is uncertain. Trimming shortened V by 3 bases and J by 5 bases, and 10 bases separated the two germline ends. From germline, CDR1 is SEHNR and CDR2 FQNEAQ (reference sequence). The CDR3 is 13 residues long. The CDR3 region is CASSLSGGETQYF. The DNA of the CDR3 is TGTGCCAGCAGCTTGTCCGGCGGTGAGACCCAGTACTTC.

The V and J genes are TRBV19 and TRBJ1-5; D is perhaps TRBD1 (5 bases). The germline V and J ends were trimmed by 6 bases and 4 bases, with 16 bases remaining between them. Germline V CDR1 and CDR2: LNHDA, SQIVND (reference sequence). This CDR3 region has 15 residues. DNA of the CDR3: TGTGCCAGTAGCCAAGATACAGGTACAAATCAGCCCCAGCATTTT. It codes for CASSQDTGTNQPQHF.

This clonotype occurred many times. V usage is TRBV19 and J usage is TRBJ2-4; the D call may be TRBD1 or TRBD2 (5 bases each). CDR3 size: 16 residues. The ends were cut back, 6 bases at V and 5 bases at J, with 20 bases in the middle. From germline, CDR1 is LNHDA and CDR2 SQIVND (reference sequence). The CDR3 reads CASSGADEVGQNIQYF. Here the CDR3 DNA reads TGTGCCAGTAGCGGGGCGGATGAAGTGGGGCAAAACATTCAGTACTTC.

This clonotype was detected ten times or more. The chain couples TRBV11-2 to TRBJ2-3, with 13 positions matching TRBD2. Losses at the gene ends were 6 bases for V and 0 bases for J; bases not matched to a gene: 6. The CDR3 extends over 17 amino acids. The germline gives CDR1 SGHAT, CDR2 FQNNGV. The CDR3 loop is CASRYRGLAGSTDTQYF. For the CDR3, the DNA is TGTGCCAGCAGATACCGGGGACTAGCGGGGAGCACAGATACGCAGTATTTT.

In the case of this clonotype: The CDR3 does not end in the conserved phenylalanine or tryptophan, so this is likely a read error. The rearrangement joins TRBV19 to TRBJ2-2; the D is unclear. The CDR3 runs 13 residues. Trimming took 5 bases from V and 3 from J, leaving 7 bases between them. Per germline, CDR1 LNHDA and CDR2 SQIVND (reference sequence). The CDR3 nucleotides read TGTGCCAGTAGTTCCCAGCACACCGGGGAGCTGTTTTCT. Encoded protein: CASSSQHTGELFS.

In this sample, this clonotype turned up many times. The CDR3 sequence is CATRTTGTSGTYEQYF. In DNA, the CDR3 is TGTGCCACTAGAACCACCGGGACTAGCGGTACCTACGAGCAGTACTTC. This chain uses TRBV19 with TRBJ2-7; 11 bases fit TRBD2. Per the germline V gene, CDR1 is LNHDA and CDR2 is SQIVND (reference sequence). After removal of 10 bases from V and 2 bases from J, the junction contained 13 bases not matched to a gene. The CDR3 is made up of 16 amino acids.

In this sample, this clonotype turned up a few times. This chain links TRBV7-3 with TRBJ1-2, with 7 bases that match TRBD1. CDR3 length: 12 amino acids. CDR1 SGHTA and CDR2 FQGTGA come from the germline V gene. Losses at the gene ends were 2 bases for V and 7 bases for J; bases not matched to a gene: 1. CDR3 coding DNA: TGTGCCAGCAGCTTAGCAGGGGGTGGCTACACCTTC. This sequence encodes CASSLAGGGYTF.

This chain links TRBV20-1 with TRBJ2-7; 7 bases agree with TRBD2. The CDR3 contains 16 residues. Germline assignment: CDR1 DFQATT and CDR2 SNEGSKA (reference sequence). V lost 4 bases and J lost 0; bases outside the gene matches: 12. CDR3: CSAKSCRGDYSYEQYF. In DNA form, the CDR3 reads TGCAGTGCTAAGTCTTGCCGGGGGGACTACTCCTACGAGCAGTACTTC.

In its sample, this clonotype ranks as medium-sized (0.01 to 0.1%). The V and J genes are TRBV10-3 and TRBJ1-2, with D perhaps TRBD1 (5 bases). V lost 0 bases, J lost 4 bases, and 12 bases lay in between. Germline-derived CDR1 and CDR2 are ENHRY and SYGVKD. The CDR3 is made up of 15 amino acids. The CDR3 region is CAISESARQSYGYTF. DNA for the CDR3: TGTGCCATCAGTGAGTCGGCGCGACAGAGCTATGGCTACACCTTC.

The table lists this clonotype with many counts. This chain links TRBV20-1 with TRBJ2-5; a possible D gene is TRBD2 (5 bases). The CDR3 has 14 amino acids. Germline V gene lookup returns CDR1 DFQATT and CDR2 SNEGSKA (reference sequence). The V end was cut by 2 bases, the J end by 3 bases, with 13 bases between. The CDR3 reads CSARKRTKKETQYF. The CDR3, as DNA: TGCAGTGCTAGAAAGCGGACGAAAAAAGAGACCCAGTACTTC.

This clonotype was counted many times. The CDR3 region is CATARLSTGELFF. The DNA of the CDR3 is TGTGCCACTGCGCGTTTGAGCACCGGGGAGCTGTTTTTT. V gene TRBV12-3 or TRBV12-4 combines with J gene TRBJ2-2; no clear D. This CDR3 is built from 13 residues. Trimming removed 10 bases at V and 4 bases at J, with 13 bases between.

This clonotype was observed many times. J is TRBJ2-5 and V is TRBV6-5; no firm D call. Germline CDR1 reads MNHEY; CDR2 reads SVGAGI. V lost 0 bases, J lost 3 bases, and 8 bases lay in between. The CDR3 contains 14 residues. CDR3 sequence reads: CASSYSGYEETQYF. The CDR3 bases are TGTGCCAGCAGTTACTCTGGGTATGAAGAGACCCAGTACTTC.

There are many counts of this clonotype. The chain is built from TRBV2 and TRBJ2-1, with TRBD1 matching over 10 bases. V lost 4 bases and J lost 8; bases outside the gene matches: 5. The germline gives CDR1 SNHLY, CDR2 FYNNEI. The CDR3 is made up of 14 amino acids. As DNA, the CDR3 is TGTGCCAGCAGTGCGCGGGACAGGGGCGATGAGCAGTTCTTC. This translates into CASSARDRGDEQFF.

The chain links TRBV15 to TRBJ1-2; no clear D. The V gene's germline CDR1 is LNHNV and CDR2 YYDKDF (reference sequence). The CDR3 contains 13 residues. With 4 bases removed from V and 1 base from J, the gap between germline ends came to 7 bases. DNA for the CDR3: TGTGCCACCAGCAAAGACCTTAACTATGGCTACACCTTC. Translating gives CATSKDLNYGYTF. The entire variable domain, with the rest obtained from reference TRBV15 and TRBJ1-2, is as follows: DAMVIQNPRYQVTQFGKPVTLSCSQTLNHNVMYWYQQKSSQAPKLLFHYYDKDFNNEADTPDNFQSRRPNTSFCFLDIRSPGLGDTAMYLCATSKDLNYGYTFGSGTRLTVV.